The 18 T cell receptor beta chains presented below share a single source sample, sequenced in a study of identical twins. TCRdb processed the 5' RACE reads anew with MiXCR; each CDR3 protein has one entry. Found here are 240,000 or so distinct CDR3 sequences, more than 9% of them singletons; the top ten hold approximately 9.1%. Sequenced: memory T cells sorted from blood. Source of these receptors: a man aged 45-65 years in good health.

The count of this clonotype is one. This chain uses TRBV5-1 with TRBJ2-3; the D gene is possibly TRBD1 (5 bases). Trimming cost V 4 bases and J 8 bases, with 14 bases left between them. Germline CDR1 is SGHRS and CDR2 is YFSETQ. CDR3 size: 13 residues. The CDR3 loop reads CASSPLDSTTQYF. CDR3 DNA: TGCGCCAGCAGCCCCCTCGACAGTACTACGCAGTATTTT.

The CDR3 region has the DNA TGCGCCAGCACCATGGGGACAGCTCAAGAGACCCAGTACTTC. It specifies CASTMGTAQETQYF. The genes are TRBV5-1 and TRBJ2-5; TRBD1 matches 7 bases. The CDR3 loop spans 14 amino acids. Germline trimming cut 6 bases from V and 2 bases from J; bases unmatched to any gene: 7. Germline CDR1 is SGHRS and CDR2 is YFSETQ.

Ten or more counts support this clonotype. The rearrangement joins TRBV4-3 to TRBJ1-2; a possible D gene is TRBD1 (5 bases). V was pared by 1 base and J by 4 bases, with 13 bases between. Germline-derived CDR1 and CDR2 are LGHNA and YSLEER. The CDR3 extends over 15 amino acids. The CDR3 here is CASSQASGGPYGYTF. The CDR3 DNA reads TGCGCCAGCAGCCAAGCTTCCGGGGGACCCTATGGCTACACCTTC.

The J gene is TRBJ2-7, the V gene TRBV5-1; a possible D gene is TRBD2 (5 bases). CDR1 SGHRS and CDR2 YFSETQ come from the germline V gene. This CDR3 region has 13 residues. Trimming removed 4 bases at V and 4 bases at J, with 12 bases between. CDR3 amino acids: CASSGGSGYEQYF. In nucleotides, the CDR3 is TGCGCCAGCAGCGGTGGTTCGGGGTACGAGCAGTACTTC.

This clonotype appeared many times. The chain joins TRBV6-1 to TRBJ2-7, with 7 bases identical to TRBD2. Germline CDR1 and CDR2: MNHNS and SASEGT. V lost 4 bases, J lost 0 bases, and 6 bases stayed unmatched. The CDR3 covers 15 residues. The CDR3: CASSVGASGSYEQYF. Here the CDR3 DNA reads TGTGCCAGCAGTGTGGGCGCTAGCGGCTCCTACGAGCAGTACTTC.

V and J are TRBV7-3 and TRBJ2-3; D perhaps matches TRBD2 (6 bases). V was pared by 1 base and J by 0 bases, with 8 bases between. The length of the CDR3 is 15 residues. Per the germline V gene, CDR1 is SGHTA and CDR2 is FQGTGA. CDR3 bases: TGTGCCAGCAGCTTAAGGAGGGTTAGCACAGATACGCAGTATTTT. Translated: CASSLRRVSTDTQYF. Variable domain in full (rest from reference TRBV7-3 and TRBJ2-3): GAGVSQTPSNKVTEKGKYVELRCDPISGHTALYWYRQSLGQGPEFLIYFQGTGAADDSGLPNDRFFAVRPEGSVSTLKIQRTERGDSAVYLCASSLRRVSTDTQYFGPGTRLTVL.

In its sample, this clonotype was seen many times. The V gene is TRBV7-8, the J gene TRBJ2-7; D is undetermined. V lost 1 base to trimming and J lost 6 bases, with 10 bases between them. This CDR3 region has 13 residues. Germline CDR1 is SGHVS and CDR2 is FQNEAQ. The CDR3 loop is CASSLVSQLEQYF. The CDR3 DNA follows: TGTGCCAGCAGCTTAGTATCACAGCTCGAGCAGTACTTC. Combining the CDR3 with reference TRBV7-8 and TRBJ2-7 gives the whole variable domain GAGVSQSPRYKVAKRGQDVALRCDPISGHVSLFWYQQALGQGPEFLTYFQNEAQLDKSGLPSDRFFAERPEGSVSTLKIQRTQQEDSAVYLCASSLVSQLEQYFGPGTRLTVT.

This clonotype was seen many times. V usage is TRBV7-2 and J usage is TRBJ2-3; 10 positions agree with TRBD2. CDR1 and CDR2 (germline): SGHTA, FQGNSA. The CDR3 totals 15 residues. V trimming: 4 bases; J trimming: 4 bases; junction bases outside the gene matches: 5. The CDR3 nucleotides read TGTGCCAGCAGCTCTTTTAGCGGGGGGCCAGATACGCAGTATTTT. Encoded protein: CASSSFSGGPDTQYF.

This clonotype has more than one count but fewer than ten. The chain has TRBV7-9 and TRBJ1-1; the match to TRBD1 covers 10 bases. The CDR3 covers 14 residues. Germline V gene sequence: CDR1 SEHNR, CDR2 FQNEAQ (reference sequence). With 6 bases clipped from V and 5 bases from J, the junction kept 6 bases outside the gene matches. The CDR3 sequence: CASSRGQGTTEAFF. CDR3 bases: TGTGCCAGCAGTCGGGGACAGGGGACAACTGAAGCTTTCTTT. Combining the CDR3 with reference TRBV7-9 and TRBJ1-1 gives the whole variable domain DTGVSQNPRHKITKRGQNVTFRCDPISEHNRLYWYRQTLGQGPEFLTYFQNEAQLEKSRLLSDRFSAERPKGSFSTLEIQRTEQGDSAMYLCASSRGQGTTEAFFGQGTRLTVV.

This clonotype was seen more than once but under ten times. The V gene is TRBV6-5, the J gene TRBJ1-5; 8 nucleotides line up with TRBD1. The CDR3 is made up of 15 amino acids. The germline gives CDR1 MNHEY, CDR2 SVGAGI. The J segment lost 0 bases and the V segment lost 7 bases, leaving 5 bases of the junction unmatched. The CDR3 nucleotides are TGTGCCAGCATTTTGACAGGGGTTAGCAATCAGCCCCAGCATTTT. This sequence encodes CASILTGVSNQPQHF.

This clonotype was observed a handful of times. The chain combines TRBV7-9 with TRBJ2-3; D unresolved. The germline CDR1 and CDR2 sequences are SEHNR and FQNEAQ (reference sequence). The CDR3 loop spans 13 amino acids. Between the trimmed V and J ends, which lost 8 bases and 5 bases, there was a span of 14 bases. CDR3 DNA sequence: TGTGCCAGCGGGTGGGCAGGAGTAGATACGCAGTATTTT. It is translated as CASGWAGVDTQYF.

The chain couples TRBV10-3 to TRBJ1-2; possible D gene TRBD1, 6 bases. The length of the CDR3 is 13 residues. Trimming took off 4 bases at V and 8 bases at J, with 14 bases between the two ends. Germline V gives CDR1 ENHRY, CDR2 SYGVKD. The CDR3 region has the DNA TGTGCCATCAGTGGCCCAGGGGATAGAGGCTACACCTTC. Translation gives CAISGPGDRGYTF.

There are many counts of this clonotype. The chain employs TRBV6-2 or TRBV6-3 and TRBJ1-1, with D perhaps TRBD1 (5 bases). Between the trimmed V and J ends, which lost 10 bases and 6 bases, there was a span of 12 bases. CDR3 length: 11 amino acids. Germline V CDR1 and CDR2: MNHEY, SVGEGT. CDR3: CATRVSSEAFF. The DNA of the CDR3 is TGTGCCACCAGGGTTAGTTCTGAAGCTTTCTTT.

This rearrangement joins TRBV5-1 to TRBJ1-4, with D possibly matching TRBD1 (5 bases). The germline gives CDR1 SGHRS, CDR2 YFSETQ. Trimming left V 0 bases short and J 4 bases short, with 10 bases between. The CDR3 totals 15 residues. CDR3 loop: CASSLEGRLNEKLFF. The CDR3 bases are TGCGCCAGCAGCTTGGAGGGACGTCTTAATGAAAAACTGTTTTTT.

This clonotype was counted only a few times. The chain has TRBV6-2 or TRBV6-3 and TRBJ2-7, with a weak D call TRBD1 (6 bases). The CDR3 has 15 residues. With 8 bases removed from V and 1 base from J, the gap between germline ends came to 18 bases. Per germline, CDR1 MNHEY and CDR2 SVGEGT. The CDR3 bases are TGTGCCAGCGGGCCTCTGGGGACAACATCCTACGAGCAGTACTTC. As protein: CASGPLGTTSYEQYF.

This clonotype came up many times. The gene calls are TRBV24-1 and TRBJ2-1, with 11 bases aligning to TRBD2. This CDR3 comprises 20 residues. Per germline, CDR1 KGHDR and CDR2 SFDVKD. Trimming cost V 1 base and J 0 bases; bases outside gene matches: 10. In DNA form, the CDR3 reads TGTGCCACCAGTGATTTCGGGGCTAGCGGGGGGCCCGGCTCCTACAATGAGCAGTTCTTC. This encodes CATSDFGASGGPGSYNEQFF.

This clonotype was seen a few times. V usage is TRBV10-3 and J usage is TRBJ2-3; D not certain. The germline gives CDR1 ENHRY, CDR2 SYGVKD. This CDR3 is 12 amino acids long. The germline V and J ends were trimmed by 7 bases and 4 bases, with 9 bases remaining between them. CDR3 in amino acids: CAINSGADTQYF. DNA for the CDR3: TGTGCCATCAACTCCGGCGCAGATACGCAGTATTTT.

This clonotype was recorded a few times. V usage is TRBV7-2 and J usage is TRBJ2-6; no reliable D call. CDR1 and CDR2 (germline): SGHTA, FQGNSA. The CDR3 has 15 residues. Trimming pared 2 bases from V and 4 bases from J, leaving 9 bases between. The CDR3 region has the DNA TGTGCCAGCAGCTTAAGCATCGGAGGGGCCAACGTCCTGACTTTC. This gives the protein CASSLSIGGANVLTF.